The rows below give T cell receptor beta chains drawn from one sample of a study of patients and donors after allogeneic stem cell transplantation. TCRdb re-analysed the RT-PCR reads in MiXCR, keeping a single row per CDR3 protein. The sample contains 150,000 to 200,000 distinct CDR3 sequences, around 41% of which appear only once. The sample consisted of blood, either unsorted or a sorted T cell fraction (not recorded which). The receptors originated from a human donor who was either an allogeneic HSCT recipient or a stem cell or donor lymphocyte infusion donor (not recorded which). It is not recorded whose cells these are; they may come from a transplant donor. Both conserved end residues are part of each CDR3. Fields, in order: D gene, J gene, V gene, clone size, CDR3 protein, CDR3 DNA. A D gene is named only where the DNA matches it firmly. Size tells how often a clone was seen (once, few, many) or the class of an expanded clone, and some rows leave it out.

d_call: TRBD2; j_call: TRBJ2-1; v_call: TRBV29-1; clone_size: NA; cdr3_aa: CSAEGRENNEQFF; cdr3_nt: TGCAGCGCCGAGGGGAGGGAAAACAATGAGCAGTTCTTC
d_call: NA; j_call: TRBJ1-2; v_call: TRBV12-3/TRBV12-4; clone_size: NA; cdr3_aa: CASSFGWEGPLRGYTF; cdr3_nt: TGTGCCAGCAGTTTTGGATGGGAGGGCCCGCTGAGGGGCTACACCTTC
d_call: NA; j_call: TRBJ2-5; v_call: TRBV6-5; clone_size: few; cdr3_aa: CASSYSSGGPQETQYF; cdr3_nt: TGTGCCAGCAGTTACTCGTCGGGGGGCCCTCAAGAGACCCAGTACTTC
d_call: NA; j_call: TRBJ1-1; v_call: TRBV29-1; clone_size: few; cdr3_aa: CSVENTEAFF; cdr3_nt: TGCAGCGTAGAGAACACTGAAGCTTTCTTT
d_call: TRBD1; j_call: TRBJ1-1; v_call: TRBV29-1; clone_size: NA; cdr3_aa: CSAMDRTWNTEAFF; cdr3_nt: TGCAGCGCCATGGACAGGACCTGGAACACTGAAGCTTTCTTT
d_call: NA; j_call: TRBJ2-7; v_call: TRBV7-9; clone_size: few; cdr3_aa: CASSPMTESYEQYF; cdr3_nt: TGTGCCAGCAGCCCGATGACAGAATCCTACGAGCAGTACTTC
d_call: TRBD1; j_call: TRBJ2-5; v_call: TRBV7-9; clone_size: NA; cdr3_aa: CASSVLGGAETQYF; cdr3_nt: TGTGCCAGCAGCGTCTTAGGGGGCGCCGAGACCCAGTACTTC
d_call: NA; j_call: TRBJ1-3; v_call: TRBV6-5; clone_size: NA; cdr3_aa: CASSYNSGNTIYF; cdr3_nt: TGTGCCAGCAGTTACAATTCTGGAAACACCATATATTTT
d_call: NA; j_call: TRBJ2-1; v_call: TRBV28; clone_size: once; cdr3_aa: CASTPLQGNEQFF; cdr3_nt: TGTGCCAGCACCCCCCTACAGGGAAATGAGCAGTTCTTC
d_call: TRBD2; j_call: TRBJ2-7; v_call: TRBV28; clone_size: NA; cdr3_aa: CASSFNREGSEQYF; cdr3_nt: TGTGCCAGCAGTTTTAATCGGGAGGGAAGCGAGCAGTACTTC
d_call: NA; j_call: TRBJ2-6; v_call: TRBV27; clone_size: NA; cdr3_aa: CASSSDPGANVLTF; cdr3_nt: TGTGCCAGCAGTTCTGACCCTGGGGCCAACGTCCTGACTTTC
d_call: NA; j_call: TRBJ1-6; v_call: TRBV4-2; clone_size: NA; cdr3_aa: CASSLGRCNSPLHF; cdr3_nt: TGTGCCAGCAGTCTGGGACGGTGTAATTCACCCCTCCACTTT
d_call: NA; j_call: TRBJ1-1; v_call: TRBV6-5; clone_size: NA; cdr3_aa: CASSYRGQTTAEAFF; cdr3_nt: TGTGCCAGCAGTTACCGAGGACAGACCACTGCGGAAGCTTTCTTT
d_call: NA; j_call: TRBJ2-4; v_call: TRBV24-1; clone_size: NA; cdr3_aa: CATIGAKNIQYF; cdr3_nt: TGTGCCACCATAGGAGCCAAAAACATTCAGTACTTC
d_call: NA; j_call: TRBJ2-1; v_call: TRBV7-2; clone_size: NA; cdr3_aa: CASSFRGNPYNEQFF; cdr3_nt: TGTGCCAGCAGCTTTCGTGGGAACCCGTACAATGAGCAGTTCTTC
d_call: NA; j_call: TRBJ2-1; v_call: TRBV7-2; clone_size: NA; cdr3_aa: CASSLSREEKQFF; cdr3_nt: TGTGCCAGCAGCTTAAGCAGGGAAGAAAAGCAGTTCTTC
d_call: TRBD1; j_call: TRBJ1-2; v_call: TRBV7-8; clone_size: few; cdr3_aa: CASSPQTGTDYGYTF; cdr3_nt: TGTGCCAGCAGCCCGCAAACCGGGACAGACTATGGCTACACCTTC
d_call: TRBD1; j_call: TRBJ1-1; v_call: TRBV25-1; clone_size: few; cdr3_aa: CASSELTGRTEAFF; cdr3_nt: TGTGCCAGCAGTGAATTGACAGGGAGGACTGAAGCTTTCTTT
d_call: NA; j_call: TRBJ1-5; v_call: TRBV7-6; clone_size: NA; cdr3_aa: CASSDQGLTQPQHF; cdr3_nt: TGTGCCAGCAGCGATCAGGGATTGACTCAGCCCCAGCATTTT
d_call: NA; j_call: TRBJ2-1; v_call: TRBV12-3/TRBV12-4; clone_size: NA; cdr3_aa: CASSPTGRGDNEQFF; cdr3_nt: TGTGCCAGCAGTCCCACGGGTAGGGGAGACAATGAGCAGTTCTTC
d_call: TRBD2; j_call: TRBJ2-7; v_call: TRBV27; clone_size: NA; cdr3_aa: CASSPGLSLYEQYF; cdr3_nt: TGTGCCAGCAGCCCGGGACTATCCCTTTACGAGCAGTACTTC
d_call: NA; j_call: TRBJ2-7; v_call: TRBV28; clone_size: NA; cdr3_aa: CASSTTGRSYEQYF; cdr3_nt: TGTGCCAGCAGCACGACAGGTCGCTCCTACGAGCAGTACTTC
d_call: NA; j_call: TRBJ2-1; v_call: TRBV20-1; clone_size: NA; cdr3_aa: CRGGTQENEQFF; cdr3_nt: TGCAGAGGGGGGACCCAGGAGAATGAGCAGTTCTTC
d_call: TRBD1; j_call: TRBJ1-1; v_call: TRBV6-2/TRBV6-3; clone_size: few; cdr3_aa: CASSYRSGTGGTEAFF; cdr3_nt: TGTGCCAGCAGTTACCGGTCCGGGACAGGGGGCACTGAAGCTTTCTTT
d_call: NA; j_call: TRBJ1-1; v_call: TRBV12-3/TRBV12-4; clone_size: many; cdr3_aa: CASSFVGRGNTEAFF; cdr3_nt: TGTGCCAGCAGTTTTGTAGGGAGGGGGAACACTGAAGCTTTCTTT
d_call: TRBD2; j_call: TRBJ2-2; v_call: TRBV7-8; clone_size: NA; cdr3_aa: CASRATAGTTSTGELFF; cdr3_nt: TGTGCCAGCAGGGCTACGGCCGGGACTACTAGCACCGGGGAGCTGTTTTTT
d_call: NA; j_call: TRBJ1-1; v_call: TRBV20-1; clone_size: NA; cdr3_aa: CSARDPRGWTEAFF; cdr3_nt: TGCAGTGCTAGAGATCCGCGGGGGTGGACTGAAGCTTTCTTT
d_call: TRBD1; j_call: TRBJ1-2; v_call: TRBV4-1; clone_size: NA; cdr3_aa: CASSQIDRGYGYTF; cdr3_nt: TGCGCCAGCAGCCAAATCGACAGGGGTTATGGCTACACCTTC
d_call: NA; j_call: TRBJ1-6; v_call: TRBV20-1; clone_size: NA; cdr3_aa: CSARALVGSYNSPLHF; cdr3_nt: TGCAGTGCTAGGGCCTTAGTAGGGTCCTATAATTCACCCCTCCACTTT
d_call: TRBD2; j_call: TRBJ2-1; v_call: TRBV7-9; clone_size: few; cdr3_aa: CASSPGLAADNEQFF; cdr3_nt: TGTGCCAGCAGCCCGGGACTAGCGGCAGACAATGAGCAGTTCTTC
d_call: NA; j_call: TRBJ1-5; v_call: TRBV20-1; clone_size: few; cdr3_aa: CSARYPGAQPQHF; cdr3_nt: TGCAGTGCTAGGTATCCAGGGGCTCAGCCCCAGCATTTT
d_call: NA; j_call: TRBJ1-2; v_call: TRBV7-9; clone_size: few; cdr3_aa: CASSALPPGTVMSGYTF; cdr3_nt: TGTGCCAGCAGCGCGCTACCCCCCGGGACGGTGATGAGCGGCTACACCTTC
d_call: NA; j_call: TRBJ1-6; v_call: TRBV3-1; clone_size: NA; cdr3_aa: CASSQEPSDSPLHF; cdr3_nt: TGTGCCAGCAGCCAAGAGCCAAGCGATTCACCCCTCCACTTT
d_call: NA; j_call: TRBJ1-2; v_call: TRBV9; clone_size: NA; cdr3_aa: CASSAYDRPASYHGYTF; cdr3_nt: TGTGCCAGCAGCGCATACGATAGGCCTGCTTCTTATCATGGCTACACCTTC
d_call: NA; j_call: TRBJ2-1; v_call: TRBV5-1; clone_size: NA; cdr3_aa: CASSLGSTNRDNEQFF; cdr3_nt: TGCGCCAGCAGCCTAGGCTCAACTAACAGGGACAATGAGCAGTTCTTC
d_call: NA; j_call: TRBJ2-5; v_call: TRBV29-1; clone_size: many; cdr3_aa: CSVGGETQYF; cdr3_nt: TGCAGCGTTGGCGGAGAGACCCAGTACTTC
d_call: TRBD1; j_call: TRBJ1-1; v_call: TRBV27; clone_size: few; cdr3_aa: CASSLQGAWVNTEAFF; cdr3_nt: TGTGCCAGCAGTTTACAGGGGGCATGGGTGAACACTGAAGCTTTCTTT
d_call: NA; j_call: TRBJ1-1; v_call: TRBV4-3; clone_size: NA; cdr3_aa: CASSQRLGNTEAFF; cdr3_nt: TGCGCCAGCAGCCAACGTCTAGGGAACACTGAAGCTTTCTTT
d_call: NA; j_call: TRBJ2-2; v_call: TRBV27; clone_size: NA; cdr3_aa: CASSLMGTGELFF; cdr3_nt: TGTGCCAGCAGTTTAATGGGCACCGGGGAGCTGTTTTTT
d_call: TRBD2; j_call: TRBJ2-1; v_call: TRBV6-5; clone_size: NA; cdr3_aa: CASSSGGLADNEQFF; cdr3_nt: TGTGCCAGCAGTTCAGGGGGACTAGCGGACAATGAGCAGTTCTTC
d_call: NA; j_call: TRBJ1-1; v_call: TRBV11-2; clone_size: few; cdr3_aa: CASSALRLRSTPKNTEAFF; cdr3_nt: TGTGCCAGCAGCGCCTTAAGACTTCGGTCTACACCGAAGAACACTGAAGCTTTCTTT
d_call: NA; j_call: TRBJ1-5; v_call: TRBV7-2; clone_size: NA; cdr3_aa: CASSSHPRTQPQHF; cdr3_nt: TGTGCCAGCAGCTCACACCCCAGGACGCAGCCCCAGCATTTT
d_call: NA; j_call: TRBJ1-3; v_call: TRBV28; clone_size: NA; cdr3_aa: CASKERLTGNTIYF; cdr3_nt: TGTGCCAGCAAAGAAAGGCTCACTGGAAACACCATATATTTT
d_call: NA; j_call: TRBJ2-3; v_call: TRBV7-3; clone_size: NA; cdr3_aa: CASSTDSWRTSTDTQYF; cdr3_nt: TGTGCCAGCAGCACCGATTCGTGGCGCACCAGCACAGATACGCAGTATTTT
d_call: TRBD1; j_call: TRBJ1-2; v_call: TRBV5-5; clone_size: NA; cdr3_aa: CASSPYRGLWYGYTF; cdr3_nt: TGTGCCAGCAGCCCTTACAGGGGGCTTTGGTATGGCTACACCTTC
d_call: NA; j_call: TRBJ2-7; v_call: TRBV3-1; clone_size: NA; cdr3_aa: CASSQDAAPPEQYF; cdr3_nt: TGTGCCAGCAGCCAAGACGCCGCTCCCCCCGAGCAGTACTTC
d_call: TRBD1; j_call: TRBJ1-1; v_call: TRBV7-6; clone_size: few; cdr3_aa: CASSQADRMNTEAFF; cdr3_nt: TGTGCCAGCAGCCAAGCGGACAGGATGAACACTGAAGCTTTCTTT
d_call: NA; j_call: TRBJ2-2; v_call: TRBV27; clone_size: NA; cdr3_aa: CASSLFWPNTGELFF; cdr3_nt: TGTGCCAGCAGTTTATTCTGGCCTAACACCGGGGAGCTGTTTTTT
d_call: NA; j_call: TRBJ1-1; v_call: TRBV7-9; clone_size: NA; cdr3_aa: CASSFFGSNTEAFF; cdr3_nt: TGTGCCAGCAGCTTTTTTGGGTCTAACACTGAAGCTTTCTTT
d_call: NA; j_call: TRBJ1-2; v_call: TRBV12-3/TRBV12-4; clone_size: NA; cdr3_aa: CASSFSTQGNYGYTF; cdr3_nt: TGTGCCAGCAGTTTTTCAACCCAGGGAAACTATGGCTACACCTTC
d_call: NA; j_call: TRBJ1-6; v_call: TRBV7-8; clone_size: NA; cdr3_aa: CASSQRDTASTSPLHF; cdr3_nt: TGTGCCAGCAGCCAGCGGGACACGGCGTCGACTTCACCCCTCCACTTT
d_call: NA; j_call: TRBJ1-4; v_call: TRBV2; clone_size: NA; cdr3_aa: CASALATNEKLFF; cdr3_nt: TGTGCCAGCGCACTTGCAACTAATGAAAAACTGTTTTTT
d_call: NA; j_call: TRBJ2-7; v_call: TRBV27; clone_size: NA; cdr3_aa: CASSFPPDYEQYF; cdr3_nt: TGTGCCAGCAGTTTTCCCCCCGATTACGAGCAGTACTTC
d_call: TRBD1; j_call: TRBJ2-3; v_call: TRBV7-3; clone_size: NA; cdr3_aa: CASSVSGTGATDTQYF; cdr3_nt: TGTGCCAGCAGCGTCTCCGGGACAGGGGCCACAGATACGCAGTATTTT
d_call: NA; j_call: TRBJ2-7; v_call: TRBV4-1; clone_size: NA; cdr3_aa: CASVEYEQYF; cdr3_nt: TGCGCCAGCGTCGAGTACGAGCAGTACTTC
d_call: NA; j_call: TRBJ2-5; v_call: TRBV5-1; clone_size: NA; cdr3_aa: CASSLEPGETQYF; cdr3_nt: TGCGCCAGCAGCTTGGAGCCCGGTGAGACCCAGTACTTC
d_call: TRBD2; j_call: TRBJ2-2; v_call: TRBV9; clone_size: NA; cdr3_aa: CASGPSGRTGELFF; cdr3_nt: TGTGCCAGCGGGCCTAGCGGGAGAACCGGGGAGCTGTTTTTT
d_call: TRBD1; j_call: TRBJ2-1; v_call: TRBV20-1; clone_size: few; cdr3_aa: CSADPGTGNYNEQFF; cdr3_nt: TGCAGTGCCGACCCCGGGACAGGGAATTACAATGAGCAGTTCTTC
d_call: NA; j_call: TRBJ1-2; v_call: TRBV7-2; clone_size: NA; cdr3_aa: CASSPKTRGYTF; cdr3_nt: TGTGCCAGCAGCCCCAAGACCAGGGGCTACACCTTC
d_call: TRBD1; j_call: TRBJ1-6; v_call: TRBV5-4; clone_size: few; cdr3_aa: CASSLVGTVPGPLHF; cdr3_nt: TGTGCCAGCAGCTTGGTGGGGACAGTTCCTGGGCCCCTCCACTTT